Listed below are T cell receptor beta chains from one sample, sequenced in a study of Ad26.COV2.S vaccination and SARS-CoV-2 variants. The assay was immunoSEQ multiplex PCR, and TCRdb's table has in-frame clones only and misses some. The sample yields fewer than 500,000 clones, 90% seen once. The source was peripheral blood, collected in a trial of Ad26.COV2.S vaccine versus placebo. The receptors originated from a person between 18 and 65 years old who received the Ad26.COV2.S COVID-19 vaccine or a placebo. Each CDR3 is given with its conserved first and last residue. D genes are given only for firm matches. Part of the rows lack a size; the others show once, few, many or a class for expanded clones.

TRBJ1-1,NA,TRBV7-8,NA,CASSLVRGANTEAFF,TGTGCCAGCAGCTTAGTTCGGGGGGCGAATACTGAAGCTTTCTTT
TRBJ1-1,NA,TRBV28,NA,CASSLRATEAFF,TGTGCCAGCAGTTTAAGGGCCACTGAAGCTTTCTTT
TRBJ2-5,TRBD2,TRBV5-1,NA,CASSLGLAAQETQYF,TGCGCCAGCAGCCTGGGACTAGCGGCACAAGAGACCCAGTACTTC
TRBJ1-1,NA,TRBV27,once,CASSVDGKMNTEAFF,TGTGCCAGCAGTGTGGACGGGAAGATGAACACTGAAGCTTTCTTT
TRBJ2-1,TRBD2,TRBV24-1,NA,CATSDPRAGGYNEQFF,TGTGCCACCAGTGACCCCCGGGCGGGAGGATACAATGAGCAGTTCTTC
TRBJ1-5,NA,TRBV18,NA,CASSRQINQPQHF,TGTGCCAGCTCACGACAGATCAATCAGCCCCAGCATTTT
TRBJ1-1,NA,TRBV10-3,few,CAISPVFAMNTEAFF,TGTGCCATCAGCCCTGTTTTTGCTATGAACACTGAAGCTTTCTTT
TRBJ2-4,NA,TRBV25-1,NA,CASSEQGLDKNIQYF,TGTGCCAGCAGTGAACAGGGGCTTGACAAAAACATTCAGTACTTC
TRBJ2-3,TRBD2,TRBV29-1,NA,CSVDEIAGGPMTDTQYF,TGCAGCGTTGATGAGATAGCGGGAGGGCCGATGACAGATACGCAGTATTTT
TRBJ2-5,NA,TRBV12-3/TRBV12-4,NA,CASSLGQETQYF,TGTGCCAGCAGTTTAGGGCAAGAGACCCAGTACTTC
TRBJ2-1,NA,TRBV6-1,NA,CASSEPGTYNEQFF,TGTGCCAGCAGTGAACCCGGGACATACAATGAGCAGTTCTTC
TRBJ2-1,TRBD2,TRBV5-4,NA,CASSSILRLAGALGEQFF,TGTGCCAGCAGCTCCATCCTCAGACTAGCGGGGGCTCTGGGTGAGCAGTTCTTC
TRBJ2-3,NA,TRBV6-1,NA,CASRHGTLTDTQYF,TGTGCCAGCAGACACGGGACCCTAACAGATACGCAGTATTTT
TRBJ1-2,TRBD1,TRBV28,many,CASSLGGQGDGYTF,TGTGCCAGCAGTTTAGGGGGACAGGGGGATGGCTACACCTTC
TRBJ2-7,TRBD1,TRBV7-8,once,CASSLEGDSYEQYF,TGTGCCAGCAGCTTAGAGGGGGACAGTTACGAGCAGTACTTC
TRBJ1-5,NA,TRBV7-2,NA,CASSLQGLAGQPQHF,TGTGCCAGCAGCTTACAGGGACTAGCAGGGCAGCCCCAGCATTTT
TRBJ1-5,NA,TRBV28,NA,CASSLVRQGNQPQHF,TGTGCCAGCAGTTTGGTTCGACAGGGCAATCAGCCCCAGCATTTT
TRBJ1-1,NA,TRBV10-3,NA,CAISESATEAFF,TGTGCCATCAGTGAGTCCGCCACTGAAGCTTTCTTT